The table lists the clone carrying this T cell receptor beta chain with a few counts. The antigen is undetermined. The data are from a study of T cells after yellow fever vaccination. Study background: Fractions of limited cellularity were prepared by means of SMART-Seq v4 Ultra Low Input.

Study conclusions and caveats: On re-exposure, the response was weaker but peaked faster, at day 5 versus 15. At 95% to 96% for CD4 and approximately 88% for CD8, most primary-vaccination clones showed up again after the booster.

Germline V gives CDR1 MNHEY, CDR2 SVGEGT. The CDR3 runs to 16 residues. J gave up 2 bases and V 6 bases, and 6 bases lay outside the gene matches. 5'RACE template switching added a universal primer site and UMIs to TCR cDNA. MiXCR was run by TCRdb on the 5' RACE reads, yielding one entry per CDR3 protein. Of around 320,000 distinct CDR3 sequences in the sample, over 8.5% were seen once. This sequence was found in a man aged 18-30 years who received the YFV17D yellow fever vaccine. The sample was CD4+ T cells sorted from PBMCs, taken 45 days after the yellow fever booster vaccination. This rearrangement joins TRBV6-2 or TRBV6-3 to TRBJ2-3; 12 nucleotides align to TRBD2. DNA of the CDR3: TGTGCCAGCAGCAACGGACTAGCGGGGACCACAGATACGCAGTATTTT. Encoded protein: CASSNGLAGTTDTQYF.